This T cell receptor (beta chain) was retrieved from a study of cytomegalovirus exposure and HLA in healthy donors. Study context: Earlier results showed 90 million to 130 million unique TCR beta sequences derived from about 179 million T cells. Most genotyped donors, over 70% of more than 300, had Caucasian-associated genetic ancestry. Whole-study findings and limits: When the data were analyzed later, several of the most significant clusters appeared to be linked to common viral pathogens.

The V gene's germline CDR1 is SGHDT and CDR2 YYEEEE. This CDR3 is built from 16 residues. Trimming stripped 2 bases from V and 0 bases from J, with 12 bases between. Remarks on this clone: Antigen specificity is unknown.

PCR employed 60 Vbeta and 13 Jbeta primers. Data came from immunoSEQ multiplex PCR; TCRdb stores just in-frame clones and leaves some out. Its clone listing holds 200,000 or so clones. The chain joins TRBV5-6 to TRBJ1-3; D gene ambiguous. Material for sequencing was PBMCs. The sequence came from a boy aged 5-17 years in good health and CMV-seronegative. CDR3 sequence: CASSFNRVLSGNTIYF. The CDR3 DNA is TGTGCCAGCAGCTTCAACAGAGTGCTCTCTGGAAACACCATATATTTT.